Following are 18 T cell receptor beta chains from one sample sequenced in a study of PD-1 blockade in classical Hodgkin lymphoma. As to time point: cycle 4 day 1 (C4D1), after 6 weeks of nivolumab. Each patient's relapse followed autologous stem cell transplantation, and brentuximab vedotin exposure varied. The repertoire was sequenced with immunoSEQ multiplex PCR; TCRdb's copy has only in-frame clones and lacks some. The sample yields just under 45,000 clones, around three fifths seen once. Specimen: peripheral blood mononuclear cells (PBMCs), collected before the fourth cycle of nivolumab. The origin of the receptors is a human donor with classical Hodgkin lymphoma.

The chain is built from TRBV5-1 and TRBJ2-2, with D perhaps matching TRBD1 or TRBD2 (6 bases each). The CDR3 has 16 residues. CDR1 SGHRS and CDR2 YFSETQ come from the germline V gene. V was pared by 4 bases and J by 2 bases, with 15 bases between. CDR3 amino acids: CASSRTGAYNTGELFF. CDR3 in DNA: TGCGCCAGCAGCCGGACGGGGGCCTACAACACCGGGGAGCTGTTTTTT.

In this sample, this clone turned up once. Germline is not matched at one junction end, which may reflect a read error. The rearrangement joins TRBV30 to TRBJ2-7; D is unresolved. CDR1 and CDR2 from the germline V gene are GTSNPN and SVGIG (reference sequence). This CDR3 spans 12 amino acids. CDR3 region: CASTARSNEQYF. The CDR3 nucleotides read TGTGCCTCCACCGCCCGCTCCAACGAGCAGTACTTC.

This chain connects TRBV5-4 to TRBJ2-3; 9 positions agree with TRBD1. Germline V gene lookup returns CDR1 SGHNT and CDR2 YYREEE (reference sequence). J was trimmed by 4 bases and V by 3 bases; bases with no gene match: 9. This CDR3 comprises 16 residues. CDR3 residues: CASSYGRDRAADTQYF. The CDR3, as DNA: TGTGCCAGCAGCTACGGTCGGGACAGGGCGGCAGATACGCAGTATTTT.

This clone came up once. The chain carries TRBV28 and TRBJ2-7; D is perhaps TRBD1 or TRBD2 (5 bases each). Per germline, CDR1 MDHEN and CDR2 SYDVKM. This CDR3 spans 15 amino acids. The V and J ends lost 3 bases and 7 bases respectively, with 19 bases between them. In nucleotides, the CDR3 is TGTGCCAGCAGTTTCGAAGCCGGGACGCCCTGGGAGCAGTACTTC. Translation gives CASSFEAGTPWEQYF.

J is TRBJ2-5 and V is TRBV7-2; D perhaps matches TRBD1 (6 bases). CDR1 is SGHTA and CDR2 is FQGNSA in the germline V gene. Trimming took 5 bases from V and 2 from J, leaving 15 bases between them. This CDR3 region has 15 residues. The CDR3 reads CASSLGDRRQETQYF. The DNA for the CDR3 is TGTGCCAGCAGCCTTGGCGACAGGCGGCAAGAGACCCAGTACTTC.

The chain has TRBV6-6 and TRBJ2-7; 7 bases line up with TRBD1. The CDR3 covers 15 residues. Germline values: CDR1 MNHNY, CDR2 SVGAGI (reference sequence). The V gene end was trimmed by 6 bases and the J gene end by 2 bases; junction bases not matched to a gene: 10. DNA for the CDR3: TGTGCCAGCAGGGGGGACAGAGAACCCACCTACGAGCAGTACTTC. It yields the protein CASRGDREPTYEQYF.

This clone appeared a single time. A read error is likely, as this CDR3 ends without the conserved phenylalanine or tryptophan. The genes are TRBV4-1 and TRBJ1-2; D may be TRBD1 (5 bases). This CDR3 is built from 14 residues. Germline V gives CDR1 MGHRA, CDR2 YSYEKL. Deletions cut 2 bases from V and 4 bases from J, with 11 bases between. The DNA of the CDR3 is TGCGCCAGCAGCCAACCGGGACGGAGCTATGGCTACACCCTC. Translated, it gives CASSQPGRSYGYTL.

V gene TRBV19 combines with J gene TRBJ2-2; tentatively, D is TRBD2 (6 bases). V was trimmed by 6 bases and J by 4 bases, leaving 15 bases between them. This CDR3 comprises 15 residues. In germline, CDR1 is LNHDA, CDR2 SQIVND (reference sequence). The CDR3 DNA is TGTGCCAGTAGGCTCACGGGACTTGGCACCGGGGAGCTGTTTTTT. Translated: CASRLTGLGTGELFF.

This clone is classed as medium-sized. V is TRBV18 and J is TRBJ2-2; no firm D call. The CDR3 loop spans 12 amino acids. Looked up from germline, CDR1 is KGHSH and CDR2 is LQKENI. The ends were cut back, 3 bases at V and 7 bases at J, with 6 bases in the middle. Here the CDR3 DNA reads TGTGCCAGCTCACCCCTTGGCGGGGAGCTGTTTTTT. This translates into CASSPLGGELFF.

This clone has only one observation. This chain links TRBV7-2 with TRBJ1-2; D is ambiguous. Germline assignment: CDR1 SGHTA and CDR2 FQGNSA. This CDR3 region has 13 residues. CDR3 protein: CATRRTADYGYTF. Written as DNA, the CDR3 is TGTGCAACACGGAGGACGGCAGACTATGGCTACACCTTC.

The chain couples TRBV30 to TRBJ2-5, with a tentative D call TRBD2 (6 bases). Looked up from germline, CDR1 is GTSNPN and CDR2 is SVGIG (reference sequence). V was clipped by 2 bases and J by 5 bases, with 9 bases between them. The CDR3 is 12 amino acids. CDR3 nucleotides: TGTGCCTGGAGTTTTGGGGGGGAGACCCAGTACTTC. Translation gives CAWSFGGETQYF.

The rearrangement joins TRBV19 to TRBJ1-1; a possible D gene is TRBD1 (6 bases). V was pared by 1 base and J by 1 base, with 10 bases between. Germline V gene data show CDR1 as LNHDA and CDR2 as SQIVND (reference sequence). This CDR3 has 15 residues. The DNA of the CDR3 is TGTGCCAGTAGTATAGCCCGGACAGCGAACACTGAAGCTTTCTTT. Residues: CASSIARTANTEAFF.

V gene TRBV7-2 combines with J gene TRBJ2-7; possibly TRBD2 for D (5 bases). Germline V gives CDR1 SGHTA, CDR2 FQGNSA. This CDR3 is 15 amino acids long. Between the trimmed V and J ends, which lost 5 bases and 3 bases, there was a span of 17 bases. In DNA, the CDR3 is TGTGCCAGCAGCGACATTATACTAGATATCTACGAGCAGTACTTC. This sequence encodes CASSDIILDIYEQYF. Drawing the rest from reference TRBV7-2 and TRBJ2-7, the complete variable domain is GAGVSQSPSNKVTEKGKDVELRCDPISGHTALYWYRQSLGQGLEFLIYFQGNSAPDKSGLPSDRFSAERTGGSVSTLTIQRTQQEDSAVYLCASSDIILDIYEQYFGPGTRLTVT.

The sample holds one count of this clone. The genes are TRBV6-1 and TRBJ2-7, with D unclear. The CDR3 contains 14 residues. Trimming stripped 0 bases from V and 3 bases from J, with 9 bases between. Germline CDR1 reads MNHNS; CDR2 reads SASEGT. In DNA form, the CDR3 reads TGTGCCAGCAGTGAAGCGTTTCAGGACTACGAGCAGTACTTC. It yields the protein CASSEAFQDYEQYF.

This chain joins TRBV6-6 and TRBJ1-2; D uncertain. The CDR3 spans 12 residues. The V gene's germline CDR1 is MNHNY and CDR2 SVGAGI (reference sequence). Deletions cut 8 bases from V and 1 base from J, with 8 bases between. CDR3 residues: CASLGFNYGYTF. The DNA for the CDR3 is TGTGCCAGCCTGGGATTTAACTATGGCTACACCTTC.

The gene calls are TRBV9 and TRBJ2-1; D could derive from TRBD1 or TRBD2 (5 bases each). Germline V gives CDR1 SGDLS, CDR2 YYNGEE. The germline V and J ends were trimmed by 3 bases and 4 bases, with 11 bases remaining between them. This CDR3 region has 14 residues. This CDR3 reads CASSAGTQYNEQFF. The CDR3 DNA reads TGTGCCAGCAGCGCCGGGACCCAGTACAATGAGCAGTTCTTC.

The chain carries TRBV6-5 and TRBJ1-2, with D possibly being TRBD1 (6 bases). V was cut by 5 bases and J by 6 bases, with 16 bases left in between. CDR1 and CDR2 (germline): MNHEY, SVGAGI. There are 14 residues in the CDR3. This CDR3 reads CASSPDSNRDGYTF. In nucleotides, the CDR3 is TGTGCCAGCAGTCCCGATTCCAACAGGGATGGCTACACCTTC.

V usage is TRBV7-6 and J usage is TRBJ2-3; 11 nucleotides match TRBD2. The CDR3 covers 15 residues. The J segment lost 5 bases and the V segment lost 1 base, leaving 2 bases of the junction unmatched. Germline CDR1 is SGHVS and CDR2 is FNYEAQ. DNA for the CDR3: TGTGCCAGCAGCTTAGTTGGACTAGCGGGAGATACGCAGTATTTT. It codes for CASSLVGLAGDTQYF.